This T cell receptor beta chain was identified during a study of blood T cell repertoires in COVID-19. Study background: Acute and convalescent COVID-19 samples came from the United States, Italy and Spain. Nucleic acid was either cDNA or gDNA, and it came from T cells, B-cell-depleted T cells, or PBMCs.

Per the authors' pipeline: Amplification of reference gene primers was used by the study to estimate nucleated cell counts. Here immunoSEQ multiplex PCR was the method, and the copy in TCRdb shows in-frame clones only, minus some. V and J calls and clone size come straight from that table; D and trimming were deduced from the DNA. This table has about 36,000 clones, roughly 77% appearing once. This CDR3 comprises 14 residues. V was shortened by 0 bases and J by 3 bases, with 6 bases between the two germline ends. From germline, CDR1 is MNHEY and CDR2 SVGEGT. The clonotype comes from a human donor in a cohort sampled during active or convalescent COVID-19. The donor label of this sample is uncertain. The chain joins TRBV6-2 or TRBV6-3 to TRBJ2-1, with a tentative D call TRBD2 (5 bases). The sequencing sample was made of peripheral blood. This CDR3 is CASSYSRVYNEQFF. The CDR3 bases are TGTGCCAGCAGTTACTCGAGGGTCTACAATGAGCAGTTCTTC.